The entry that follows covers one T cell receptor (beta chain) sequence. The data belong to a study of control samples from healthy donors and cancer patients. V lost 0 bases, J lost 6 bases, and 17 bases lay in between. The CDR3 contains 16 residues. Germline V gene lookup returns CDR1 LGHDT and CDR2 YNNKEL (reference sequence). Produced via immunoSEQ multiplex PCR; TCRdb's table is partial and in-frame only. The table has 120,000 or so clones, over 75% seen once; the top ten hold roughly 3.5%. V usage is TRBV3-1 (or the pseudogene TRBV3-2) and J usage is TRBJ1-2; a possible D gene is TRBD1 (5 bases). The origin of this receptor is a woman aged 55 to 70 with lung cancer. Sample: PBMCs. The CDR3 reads CASSQDDIRGEHGYTF. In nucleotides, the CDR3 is TGTGCCAGCAGCCAAGACGACATCCGGGGGGAGCATGGCTACACCTTC.